This paragraph covers one T cell receptor beta chain sequence. It may be a read error: a sequence one base away is much more abundant. The authors ran a second PCR of about 6 to 11 cycles using a sample-barcoded 5' primer and a J-beta primer mix. TCRdb itself ran the 5' RACE reads through MiXCR, one entry per CDR3 protein. The repertoire holds around 800,000 distinct CDR3 sequences, with 55% to 65% as singletons. The sample belongs to a study of blood T cells in healthy people across ages. For every donor, a draw yielded approximately 9.9 milliliters of peripheral blood. The authors extracted at least 5 micrograms of total RNA per sample. The CDR3 has 15 residues. Trimming stripped 0 bases from V and 7 bases from J, with 16 bases between. The germline CDR1 and CDR2 sequences are LGHNA and YSLEER.

This sequence was found in a man under 40 in good health. Sequencing was carried out using blood. The chain combines TRBV4-3 with TRBJ2-7, with D perhaps TRBD1 (6 bases). CDR3 region: CASSQEPNRVGEQYF. CDR3 nucleotide sequence: TGCGCCAGCAGCCAAGAGCCCAACAGGGTCGGGGAGCAGTACTTC.